This T cell receptor (beta chain) emerged from a study of cytomegalovirus exposure and HLA in healthy donors. Across the study: Of the donors genotyped, about 410 in all, over 80% fell in the Caucasian-associated ancestry cluster.

The study, taken as a whole, reports: Reports credit the classifier with highly specific, highly sensitive diagnosis of cytomegalovirus status. In a later analysis, TCR beta V- and J-gene trimming showed a link to a missense DCLRE1C variant. An analysis was carried out at a later point. It showed that HLA-associated TCR beta chains were more clonally expanded than equally common non-associated chains.

In this sample, this clone turned up a few times. What it recognizes is unknown. Both 60 Vbeta primers and 13 Jbeta primers went into the PCR. Data came from immunoSEQ multiplex PCR; TCRdb stores just in-frame clones and leaves some out. The sample lists 140,000 or so clones, 75% to 85% occurring once. The receptor was derived from a woman aged 18 to 35 in good health and CMV-seropositive. Sequenced input: PBMCs.

The CDR3 DNA reads as TGTGCCAGCAGCCAAGGGCTCGGGACACCGCTGGGCTACACCTTC. Translating it yields CASSQGLGTPLGYTF. V usage is TRBV14 and J usage is TRBJ1-2; perhaps TRBD1 as D (6 bases). Trimming removed 1 base at V and 8 bases at J, with 17 bases between. The CDR3 is 15 amino acids. Germline values: CDR1 SGHDN, CDR2 FVKESK.